These 15 T cell receptor beta chains share one sample of origin, sequenced in a study of blood T cells in healthy people across ages. A second PCR of roughly 6 to 12 cycles used a sample-barcoded 5' primer and a J-beta primer mix. TCRdb independently ran MiXCR on the 5' RACE reads; one entry per CDR3 protein. Among under 1,000,000 distinct CDR3 sequences, about 37% were seen once, and the ten largest hold roughly 13%. Sequencing was carried out using blood. These receptors were obtained from a young man in good health.

This rearrangement joins TRBV6-2 or TRBV6-3 to TRBJ2-1; D may be TRBD1 (6 bases). The CDR3 sequence is 14 residues long. The germline V and J ends were trimmed by 2 bases and 6 bases, with 11 bases remaining between them. Looked up from germline, CDR1 is MNHEY and CDR2 is SVGEGT. The CDR3 DNA reads as TGTGCCAGCAGTTACCTCACAGGGTCCAATGAGCAGTTCTTC. This gives the protein CASSYLTGSNEQFF.

In this sample, this clonotype turned up a few times. The chain has TRBV7-2 and TRBJ2-2, with a weak D call TRBD2 (6 bases). Germline loops: CDR1 SGHTA, CDR2 FQGNSA. The CDR3 is made up of 17 amino acids. V gave up 2 bases and J gave up 7 bases, with 20 bases separating them. The CDR3 protein is CASSLRGTGDWSGELFF. The CDR3 DNA follows: TGTGCCAGCAGCTTAAGGGGAACGGGGGACTGGAGCGGGGAGCTGTTTTTT.

The chain recombines TRBV7-3 with TRBJ2-5; D perhaps matches TRBD2 (5 bases). The DNA matches TRBJ2-7 better at its end, which makes the J call doubtful. Germline CDR1 and CDR2: SGHTA and FQGTGA. The CDR3 runs 13 residues. This CDR3 is CASSPNRGGEQYF. The CDR3 nucleotides read TGTGCCAGCAGCCCAAACCGGGGTGGCGAGCAGTACTTC.

Only one count was recorded for this clonotype. The rearrangement uses TRBV7-9 and TRBJ1-1; D not resolved. V gave up 5 bases and J gave up 1 base, with 17 bases separating them. CDR3 length: 16 residues. Germline CDR1 SEHNR, CDR2 FQNEAQ (reference sequence). The CDR3, as DNA: TGTGCCAGCAGCCCCCCGGTTTTCAAGGCGAACACTGAAGCTTTCTTT. Protein product: CASSPPVFKANTEAFF.

This clonotype was observed many times. The J gene is TRBJ2-5, the V gene TRBV7-2; D not certain. Germline V gene sequence: CDR1 SGHTA, CDR2 FQGNSA. The CDR3 loop spans 12 amino acids. The V and J ends lost 3 bases and 0 bases respectively, with 2 bases between them. The CDR3 protein is CASSFNQETQYF. The CDR3 DNA is TGTGCCAGCAGCTTCAACCAAGAGACCCAGTACTTC.

The rearrangement joins TRBV7-9 to TRBJ2-5, with D maybe TRBD2 (6 bases). Trimming removed 0 bases at V and 4 bases at J, with 15 bases between. Germline V gives CDR1 SEHNR, CDR2 FQNEAQ (reference sequence). The CDR3 has 16 amino acids. CDR3 in amino acids: CASSLALAGSGETQYF. CDR3 DNA: TGTGCCAGCAGCTTAGCCCTCGCGGGGTCCGGAGAGACCCAGTACTTC.

At least ten counts were recorded for this clonotype. The chain links TRBV4-3 to TRBJ1-5; D not resolved. CDR3 size: 13 residues. Germline CDR1 reads LGHNA; CDR2 reads YSLEER. Trimming left V 0 bases short and J 4 bases short, with 4 bases between. As DNA, the CDR3 is TGCGCCAGCAGCCAAGAAAGGAATCAGCCCCAGCATTTT. Translated: CASSQERNQPQHF.

The gene calls are TRBV4-3 and TRBJ2-5, with 8 nucleotides matching TRBD1. V lost 2 bases and J lost 2; bases outside the gene matches: 4. Germline CDR1 and CDR2: LGHNA and YSLEER. The CDR3 is 15 amino acids. CDR3 sequence reads: CASSQLTGGQETQYF. The CDR3 region has the DNA TGCGCCAGCAGCCAACTAACAGGGGGACAAGAGACCCAGTACTTC.

V gene TRBV29-1 combines with J gene TRBJ1-2; D unclear. Germline-derived CDR1 and CDR2 are SQVTM and ANQGSEA. With 1 base removed from V and 5 bases from J, the gap between germline ends came to 11 bases. This CDR3 spans 13 amino acids. CDR3 DNA: TGCAGCGTTGAAGGGGGTCCCACTTATGGCTACACCTTC. It yields the protein CSVEGGPTYGYTF.

The chain employs TRBV5-6 and TRBJ2-6; D not resolved. The CDR3 is 13 residues long. Per the germline V gene, CDR1 is SGHDT and CDR2 is YYEEEE. V shed 1 base and J shed 4 bases, with 3 bases lying between them. The CDR3 loop is CASSLLGANVLTF. For the CDR3, the DNA is TGTGCCAGCAGCTTGCTCGGGGCCAACGTCCTGACTTTC.

This chain uses TRBV9 with TRBJ2-7, with D tentatively TRBD1 or TRBD2 (6 bases each). Germline assignment: CDR1 SGDLS and CDR2 YYNGEE. The ends were cut back, 3 bases at V and 4 bases at J, with 17 bases in the middle. The CDR3 covers 15 residues. CDR3 amino acids: CASSAETGLSYEQYF. The CDR3, as DNA: TGTGCCAGCAGCGCAGAGACAGGACTATCTTACGAGCAGTACTTC. The whole variable domain, filled in from reference TRBV9 and TRBJ2-7, reads DSGVTQTPKHLITATGQRVTLRCSPRSGDLSVYWYQQSLDQGLQFLIQYYNGEERAKGNILERFSAQQFPDLHSELNLSSLELGDSALYFCASSAETGLSYEQYFGPGTRLTVT.

This clonotype was found a few times. This chain joins TRBV21-1 and TRBJ1-1; whether TRBD1, the table's D call, matches the DNA was not checked. TRBV21-1 is designated a pseudogene. The CDR3 totals 16 residues. The CDR3 loop is CASPQGARGQDTEAFF. The CDR3 DNA sequence: TGTGCCAGTCCTCAGGGGGCCAGGGGGCAGGACACTGAAGCTTTCTTT.

The V call is TRBV20-1, the J call TRBJ2-7; no reliable D call. The germline V and J ends were trimmed by 0 bases and 0 bases, with 12 bases remaining between them. This CDR3 has 15 amino acids. In germline, CDR1 is DFQATT, CDR2 SNEGSKA (reference sequence). DNA of the CDR3: TGCAGTGCTAGAGATGGTGGAGCCTTCTCCTACGAGCAGTACTTC. It translates to CSARDGGAFSYEQYF.

Ten or more counts support this clonotype. CDR3 nucleotide sequence: TGTGCCAGCAGTTACGGTCCAGGGGGGGATTACGAGCAGTACTTC. This translates into CASSYGPGGDYEQYF. The chain uses TRBV6-5 and TRBJ2-7; D possibly matches TRBD1 or TRBD2 (7 bases each). Germline assignment: CDR1 MNHEY and CDR2 SVGAGI. The CDR3 runs to 15 residues. V lost 2 bases and J lost 4, with 15 bases in between.

J is TRBJ1-1 and V is TRBV7-9; maybe TRBD1 (6 bases). V shed 5 bases and J shed 8 bases, with 15 bases lying between them. CDR1 is SEHNR and CDR2 is FQNEAQ in the germline V gene (reference sequence). The CDR3 totals 13 residues. The CDR3 sequence: CASSVSGRGEAFF. CDR3 nucleotides: TGTGCCAGCAGCGTCTCGGGAAGGGGGGAAGCTTTCTTT.